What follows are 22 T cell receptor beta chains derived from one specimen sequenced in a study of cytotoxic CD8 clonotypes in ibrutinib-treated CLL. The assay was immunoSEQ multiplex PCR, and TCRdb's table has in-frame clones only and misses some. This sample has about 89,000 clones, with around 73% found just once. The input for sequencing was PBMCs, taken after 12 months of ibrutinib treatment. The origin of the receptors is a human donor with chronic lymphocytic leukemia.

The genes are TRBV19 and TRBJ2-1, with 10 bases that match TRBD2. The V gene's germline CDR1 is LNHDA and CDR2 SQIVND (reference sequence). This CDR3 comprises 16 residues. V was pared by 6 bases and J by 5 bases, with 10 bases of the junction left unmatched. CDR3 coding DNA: TGTGCCAGTAGGCCACTAGCGGGGATCGTAGACAATGAGCAGTTCTTC. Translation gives CASRPLAGIVDNEQFF.

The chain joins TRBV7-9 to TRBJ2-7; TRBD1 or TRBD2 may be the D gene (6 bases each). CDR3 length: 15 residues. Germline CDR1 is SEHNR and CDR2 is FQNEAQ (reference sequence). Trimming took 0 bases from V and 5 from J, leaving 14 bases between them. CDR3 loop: CASSLAGGVGNEQYF. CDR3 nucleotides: TGTGCCAGCAGCTTAGCCGGGGGCGTGGGGAACGAGCAGTACTTC. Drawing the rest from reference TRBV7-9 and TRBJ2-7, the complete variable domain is DTGVSQNPRHKITKRGQNVTFRCDPISEHNRLYWYRQTLGQGPEFLTYFQNEAQLEKSRLLSDRFSAERPKGSFSTLEIQRTEQGDSAMYLCASSLAGGVGNEQYFGPGTRLTVT.

CDR3 loop: CASSPRTEAGNEQFF. CDR3 bases: TGTGCCAGCAGCCCGCGGACGGAGGCAGGAAATGAGCAGTTCTTC. The rearrangement joins TRBV11-2 to TRBJ2-1, with TRBD2 as a possible D gene (5 bases). This CDR3 has 15 residues. V was clipped by 5 bases and J by 7 bases, with 18 bases between them. Germline V gene lookup returns CDR1 SGHAT and CDR2 FQNNGV.

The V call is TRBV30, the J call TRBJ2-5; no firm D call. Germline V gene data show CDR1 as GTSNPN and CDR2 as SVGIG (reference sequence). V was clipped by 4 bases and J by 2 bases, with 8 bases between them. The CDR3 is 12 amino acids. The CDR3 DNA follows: TGTGCCTGGAACCAGAAGCAAGAGACCCAGTACTTC. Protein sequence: CAWNQKQETQYF.

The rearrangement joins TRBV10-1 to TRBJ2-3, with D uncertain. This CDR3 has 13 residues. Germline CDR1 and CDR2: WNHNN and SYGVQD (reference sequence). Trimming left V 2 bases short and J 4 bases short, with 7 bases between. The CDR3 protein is CASSEPLADTQYF. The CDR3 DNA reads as TGCGCCAGCAGTGAGCCTCTTGCAGATACGCAGTATTTT.

CDR3 sequence (DNA): TGTGCCAGCAGCCAAGGTGCTAGCTGGGATACGCAGTATTTT. Its protein is CASSQGASWDTQYF. This chain connects TRBV4-2 to TRBJ2-3; perhaps TRBD2 as D (5 bases). The length of the CDR3 is 14 residues. Germline values: CDR1 LGHNA, CDR2 YNFKEQ. V was clipped by 1 base and J by 6 bases, with 11 bases between them.

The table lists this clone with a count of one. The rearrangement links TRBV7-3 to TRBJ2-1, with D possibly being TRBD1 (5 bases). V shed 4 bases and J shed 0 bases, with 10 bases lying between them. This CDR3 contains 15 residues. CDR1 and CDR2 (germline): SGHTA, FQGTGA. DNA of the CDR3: TGTGCCAGCAGCTGGCAGGGTAGCTCCTACAATGAGCAGTTCTTC. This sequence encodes CASSWQGSSYNEQFF.

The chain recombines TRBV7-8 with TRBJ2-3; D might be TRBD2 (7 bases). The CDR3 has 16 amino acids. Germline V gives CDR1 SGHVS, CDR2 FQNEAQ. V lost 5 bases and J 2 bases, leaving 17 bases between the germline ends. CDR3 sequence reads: CASSQPRRGHTDTQYF. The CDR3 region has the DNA TGTGCCAGCAGCCAACCCCGGCGGGGGCACACAGATACGCAGTATTTT.

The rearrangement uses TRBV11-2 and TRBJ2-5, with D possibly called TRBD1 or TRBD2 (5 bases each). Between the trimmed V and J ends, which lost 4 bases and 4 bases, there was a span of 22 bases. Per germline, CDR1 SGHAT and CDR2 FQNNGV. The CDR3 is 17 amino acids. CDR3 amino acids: CASSSLAGALPGETQYF. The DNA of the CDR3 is TGTGCCAGCAGCTCGCTAGCCGGGGCCCTACCGGGAGAGACCCAGTACTTC.

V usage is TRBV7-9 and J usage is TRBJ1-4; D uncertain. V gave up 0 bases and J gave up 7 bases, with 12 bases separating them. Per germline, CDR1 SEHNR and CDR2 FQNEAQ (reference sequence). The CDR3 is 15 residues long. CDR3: CASSLAQRVGEKLFF. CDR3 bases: TGTGCCAGCAGCTTAGCGCAAAGGGTTGGTGAAAAACTGTTTTTT.

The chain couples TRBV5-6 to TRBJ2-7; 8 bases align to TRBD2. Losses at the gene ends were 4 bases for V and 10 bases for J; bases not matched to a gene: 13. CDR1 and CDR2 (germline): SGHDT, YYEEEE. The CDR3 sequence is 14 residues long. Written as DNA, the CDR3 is TGTGCCAGCAGCCCCCCGGGTGGCGGGGGGAAACAGTACTTC. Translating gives CASSPPGGGGKQYF.

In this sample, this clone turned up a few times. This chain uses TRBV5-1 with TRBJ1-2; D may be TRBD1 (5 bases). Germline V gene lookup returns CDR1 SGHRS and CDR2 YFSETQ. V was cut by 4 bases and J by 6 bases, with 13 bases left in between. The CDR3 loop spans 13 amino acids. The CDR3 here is CASSPQGVNGYTF. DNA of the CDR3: TGCGCCAGCAGCCCGCAGGGTGTAAATGGCTACACCTTC.

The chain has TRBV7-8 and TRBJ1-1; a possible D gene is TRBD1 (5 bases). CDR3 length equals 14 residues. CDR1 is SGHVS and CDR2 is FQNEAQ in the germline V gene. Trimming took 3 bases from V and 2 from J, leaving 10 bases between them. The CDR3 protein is CASSFRVGNTEAFF. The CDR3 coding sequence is TGTGCCAGCAGCTTCAGGGTCGGTAACACTGAAGCTTTCTTT.

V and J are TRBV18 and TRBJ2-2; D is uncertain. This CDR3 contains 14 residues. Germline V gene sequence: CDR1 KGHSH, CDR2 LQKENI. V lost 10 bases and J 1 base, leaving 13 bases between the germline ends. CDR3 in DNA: TGTGCCACCCGCCTCCCGGGGAACACCGGGGAGCTGTTTTTT. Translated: CATRLPGNTGELFF.

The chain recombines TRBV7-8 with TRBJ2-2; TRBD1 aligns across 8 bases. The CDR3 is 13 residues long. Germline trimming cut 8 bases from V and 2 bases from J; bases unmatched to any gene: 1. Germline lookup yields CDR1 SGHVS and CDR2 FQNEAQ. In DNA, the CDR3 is TGTGCCAGCGGACAGGGAAACACCGGGGAGCTGTTTTTT. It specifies CASGQGNTGELFF.

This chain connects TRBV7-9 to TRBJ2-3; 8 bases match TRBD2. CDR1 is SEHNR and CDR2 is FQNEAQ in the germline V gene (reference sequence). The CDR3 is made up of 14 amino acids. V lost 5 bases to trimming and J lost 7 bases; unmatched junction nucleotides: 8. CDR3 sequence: CASSLSGAANTQYF. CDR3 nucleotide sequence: TGTGCCAGCAGCCTTAGCGGGGCGGCAAATACGCAGTATTTT. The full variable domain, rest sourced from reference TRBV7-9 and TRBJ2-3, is DTGVSQNPRHKITKRGQNVTFRCDPISEHNRLYWYRQTLGQGPEFLTYFQNEAQLEKSRLLSDRFSAERPKGSFSTLEIQRTEQGDSAMYLCASSLSGAANTQYFGPGTRLTVL.

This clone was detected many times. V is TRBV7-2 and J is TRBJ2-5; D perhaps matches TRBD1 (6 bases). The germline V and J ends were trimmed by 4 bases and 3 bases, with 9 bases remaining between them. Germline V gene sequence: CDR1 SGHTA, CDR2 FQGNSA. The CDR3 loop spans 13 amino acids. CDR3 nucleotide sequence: TGTGCCAGCAGCTGGACAGCAAAAGAGACCCAGTACTTC. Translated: CASSWTAKETQYF.

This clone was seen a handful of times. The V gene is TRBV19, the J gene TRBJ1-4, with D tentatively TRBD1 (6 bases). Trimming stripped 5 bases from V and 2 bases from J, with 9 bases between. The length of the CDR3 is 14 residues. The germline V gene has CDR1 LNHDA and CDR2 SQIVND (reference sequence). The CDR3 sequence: CASSSGETNEKLFF. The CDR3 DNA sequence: TGTGCCAGTAGTTCAGGGGAGACTAATGAAAAACTGTTTTTT.

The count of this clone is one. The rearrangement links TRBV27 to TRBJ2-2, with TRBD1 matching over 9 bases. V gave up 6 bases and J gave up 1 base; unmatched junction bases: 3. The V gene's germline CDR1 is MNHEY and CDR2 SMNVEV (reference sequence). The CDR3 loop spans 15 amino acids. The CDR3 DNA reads TGTGCCAGCAGCCACAGGGGGCGGAACACCGGGGAGCTGTTTTTT. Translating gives CASSHRGRNTGELFF.

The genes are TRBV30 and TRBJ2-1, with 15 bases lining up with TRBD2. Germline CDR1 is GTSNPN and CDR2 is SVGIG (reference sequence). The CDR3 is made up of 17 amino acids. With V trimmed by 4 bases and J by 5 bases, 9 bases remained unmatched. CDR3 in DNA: TGTGCCTGGACAGGACTAGCGGGGGGGCGTTTCAACAATGAGCAGTTCTTC. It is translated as CAWTGLAGGRFNNEQFF.

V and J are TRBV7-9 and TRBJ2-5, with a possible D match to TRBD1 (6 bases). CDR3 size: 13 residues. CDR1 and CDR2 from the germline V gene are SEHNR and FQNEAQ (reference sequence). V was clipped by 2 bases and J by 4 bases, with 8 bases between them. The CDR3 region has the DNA TGTGCCAGCAGCTTATCAGGGGCAGAGACCCAGTACTTC. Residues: CASSLSGAETQYF. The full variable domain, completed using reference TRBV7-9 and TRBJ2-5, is DTGVSQNPRHKITKRGQNVTFRCDPISEHNRLYWYRQTLGQGPEFLTYFQNEAQLEKSRLLSDRFSAERPKGSFSTLEIQRTEQGDSAMYLCASSLSGAETQYFGPGTRLLVL.

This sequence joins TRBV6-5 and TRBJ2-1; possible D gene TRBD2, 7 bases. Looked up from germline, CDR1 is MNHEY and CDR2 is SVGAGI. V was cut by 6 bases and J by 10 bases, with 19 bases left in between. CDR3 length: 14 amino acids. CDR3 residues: CASRPEGGGVEQFF. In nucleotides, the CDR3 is TGTGCCAGCAGACCCGAAGGGGGGGGCGTGGAGCAGTTCTTC.